The 12 T cell receptor beta chains given below trace back to one sample, sequenced in a study of T cell clonotyping in hematopoietic cell transplantation. The assay was immunoSEQ multiplex PCR, and TCRdb's table has in-frame clones only and misses some. The table shows 900 to 1,300 clones, with under 80% occurring only once. The starting material was peripheral blood mononuclear cells, obtained 100 days after allogeneic stem cell transplant. The source of these receptors is a female patient younger than 45 who had an allogeneic stem cell transplant, so T cells may come from the graft donor. Some clones in this sample may be carry-over from other donors' samples.

Here the CDR3 DNA reads TGTGCCAGCAGTTCCCCGGCCAATGGCGGGGGGATGGTAAACATTCAGTACTTC. Its protein is CASSSPANGGGMVNIQYF. V gene TRBV7-8 combines with J gene TRBJ2-4; TRBD2 matches at 8 bases. Germline V gene sequence: CDR1 SGHVS, CDR2 FQNEAQ. V shed 6 bases and J 6 bases; nucleotides not matched to a gene: 19. This CDR3 has 18 residues. Based on the CDR3 plus reference TRBV7-8 and TRBJ2-4, the full variable domain is GAGVSQSPRYKVAKRGQDVALRCDPISGHVSLFWYQQALGQGPEFLTYFQNEAQLDKSGLPSDRFFAERPEGSVSTLKIQRTQQEDSAVYLCASSSPANGGGMVNIQYFGAGTRLSVL.

This clone was picked up a small number of times. This chain links TRBV11-3 with TRBJ2-5; 12 positions agree with TRBD1. CDR1 and CDR2 from the germline V gene are SGHNT and YENEEA. V trimming: 4 bases; J trimming: 5 bases; junction bases outside the gene matches: 5. This CDR3 spans 15 amino acids. CDR3 amino acids: CASSSRDRGPETQYF. Written as DNA, the CDR3 is TGTGCCAGCAGCTCCCGGGACAGGGGGCCGGAGACCCAGTACTTC.

The chain carries TRBV5-1 and TRBJ2-4, with TRBD2 as a possible D gene (5 bases). Trimming removed 0 bases from V and 6 bases from J, with 10 bases in between. Germline CDR1 is SGHRS and CDR2 is YFSETQ. The CDR3 extends over 14 amino acids. The CDR3 bases are TGCGCCAGCAGCTTGGATCCGGGATTAAACATTCAGTACTTC. It encodes CASSLDPGLNIQYF.

Comment on this clone: Other DNA sequences in the same sample also yield this CDR3. The CDR3 DNA reads as TGTGCCAGCAGCAGAACAGGCTCTGGAAACACCATATATTTT. This sequence encodes CASSRTGSGNTIYF. V gene TRBV6-5 combines with J gene TRBJ1-3; tentative D call: TRBD1 (5 bases). The CDR3 has 14 amino acids. CDR1 is MNHEY and CDR2 is SVGAGI in the germline V gene. V dropped 6 bases and J dropped 0 bases, with 9 bases sitting between them.

The chain recombines TRBV6-6 with TRBJ2-5; 7 bases align to TRBD2. Germline V CDR1 and CDR2: MNHNY, SVGAGI (reference sequence). V lost 2 bases to trimming and J lost 5 bases; unmatched junction nucleotides: 5. This CDR3 spans 14 amino acids. The CDR3 DNA is TGTGCCAGCAGTTACGGTCAGGGAGGGGAGACCCAGTACTTC. Protein sequence: CASSYGQGGETQYF.

This clone is termed hyperexpanded. The CDR3 loop is CASSVAGRRMNTEAFF. CDR3 coding DNA: TGTGCCAGCAGCGTCGCAGGGCGTAGAATGAACACTGAAGCTTTCTTT. The chain employs TRBV13 and TRBJ1-1, with D perhaps TRBD1 (5 bases). Germline assignment: CDR1 PRHDT and CDR2 FYEKMQ (reference sequence). V was cut by 5 bases and J by 0 bases, with 16 bases left in between. The CDR3 runs to 16 residues.

This chain joins TRBV5-1 and TRBJ2-3, with 9 bases aligning to TRBD1. With V trimmed by 4 bases and J by 3 bases, 3 bases remained unmatched. The CDR3 runs to 14 residues. Germline CDR1 is SGHRS and CDR2 is YFSETQ. The CDR3 bases are TGCGCCAGCAGCGAGGGACAGGGTACAGATACGCAGTATTTT. Amino acid sequence: CASSEGQGTDTQYF.

This clone was found a few times. The chain recombines TRBV9 with TRBJ2-3, with 10 bases identical to TRBD2. CDR3 length: 17 amino acids. Germline CDR1 reads SGDLS; CDR2 reads YYNGEE. Unmatched junction bases numbered 5, after V lost 0 bases and J lost 1 base. The CDR3 here is CASSVESSGGGTDTQYF. CDR3 in DNA: TGTGCCAGCAGCGTAGAGTCCAGCGGGGGGGGCACAGATACGCAGTATTTT.

The chain links TRBV14 to TRBJ2-1; D may be TRBD1 (5 bases). This CDR3 comprises 16 residues. Trimming shortened V by 1 base and J by 7 bases, and 17 bases separated the two germline ends. Germline V gene sequence: CDR1 SGHDN, CDR2 FVKESK. The CDR3 sequence: CASSQVSGRGWNEQFF. In nucleotides, the CDR3 is TGTGCCAGCAGCCAAGTGTCGGGTAGGGGTTGGAATGAGCAGTTCTTC.

By proportion, this clone is large. This chain joins TRBV19 and TRBJ1-6; TRBD1 might be the D (5 bases). The CDR3 sequence is 18 residues long. Between the trimmed V and J ends, which lost 0 bases and 5 bases, there was a span of 17 bases. CDR1 and CDR2 from the germline V gene are LNHDA and SQIVND (reference sequence). The CDR3 nucleotides read TGTGCCAGTAGTATAGATTTTTTAGGGGCAGCAGATAATTCACCCCTCCACTTT. Its protein is CASSIDFLGAADNSPLHF.

The V call is TRBV7-9, the J call TRBJ1-2; D is uncertain. Looked up from germline, CDR1 is SEHNR and CDR2 is FQNEAQ (reference sequence). The CDR3 loop spans 11 amino acids. Between the trimmed V and J ends, which lost 5 bases and 7 bases, there was a span of 8 bases. CDR3 protein: CASSARGGYTF. The CDR3 DNA sequence: TGTGCCAGCAGCGCCAGAGGTGGCTACACCTTC. Supplemented by reference TRBV7-9 and TRBJ1-2, the full variable domain reads DTGVSQNPRHKITKRGQNVTFRCDPISEHNRLYWYRQTLGQGPEFLTYFQNEAQLEKSRLLSDRFSAERPKGSFSTLEIQRTEQGDSAMYLCASSARGGYTFGSGTRLTVV.

This clone occurred a few times. This chain uses TRBV2 with TRBJ1-1, with D possibly being TRBD1 (6 bases). The CDR3 length is 14 residues. Germline V gives CDR1 SNHLY, CDR2 FYNNEI. With 5 bases removed from V and 1 base from J, the gap between germline ends came to 11 bases. The CDR3 region has the DNA TGTGCCAGCAGTAGGGGGGCGGAGAACACTGAAGCTTTCTTT. Its protein is CASSRGAENTEAFF.